These 8 T cell receptor beta chains originate from one sample sequenced in a study of blood T cells in healthy people across ages. Using a J-beta primer mix together with a sample-barcoded 5' primer, a second PCR was run for roughly 7 to 12 cycles. A single record per CDR3 protein comes from TCRdb applying MiXCR to the 5' RACE reads. The repertoire holds about 800,000 distinct CDR3 sequences, with about three fifths as singletons. The sequencing sample was made of blood. The source of these receptors is a man aged 25-45 years in good health.

This clonotype was seen a few times. The V call is TRBV15, the J call TRBJ1-1; no reliable D call. This CDR3 contains 14 residues. V was trimmed by 5 bases and J by 2 bases, leaving 12 bases between them. Germline CDR1 is LNHNV and CDR2 is YYDKDF (reference sequence). The CDR3 bases are TGTGCCACCAGCGAGGAAGTTTTTAACACTGAAGCTTTCTTT. Translated: CATSEEVFNTEAFF.

The chain combines TRBV9 with TRBJ2-6; D unclear. Germline CDR1 reads SGDLS; CDR2 reads YYNGEE. V was trimmed by 5 bases and J by 0 bases, leaving 6 bases between them. The CDR3 covers 14 residues. The CDR3 region is CASRGHSGANVLTF. The CDR3 DNA sequence: TGTGCCAGCAGGGGCCACTCTGGGGCCAACGTCCTGACTTTC.

This clonotype occurred once. The chain has TRBV6-4 and TRBJ1-5; D remains unclear. Germline values: CDR1 MRHNA, CDR2 SNTAGT. Trimming pared 6 bases from V and 6 bases from J, leaving 9 bases between. CDR3 length: 12 amino acids. For the CDR3, the DNA is TGTGCCAGCAGCCGACCAGCTCAGCCCCAGCATTTT. This translates into CASSRPAQPQHF.

The chain recombines TRBV5-1 with TRBJ2-7; perhaps TRBD1 as D (6 bases). The V end lost 4 bases, the J end lost 6 bases, and 20 bases lay between the germline ends. The CDR3 covers 15 residues. Germline V gene data show CDR1 as SGHRS and CDR2 as YFSETQ. CDR3 in DNA: TGCGCCAGCAGCGTCCGGACAGATCGAACGGGCGAGCAGTACTTC. Amino acids: CASSVRTDRTGEQYF.

This clonotype showed up just once. The rearrangement uses TRBV12-3 or TRBV12-4 and TRBJ2-7; no clear D gene. The CDR3 spans 12 residues. V was shortened by 5 bases and J by 10 bases, with 15 bases between the two germline ends. CDR3 sequence: CASSPPTATQYF. CDR3 nucleotides: TGTGCCAGCAGTCCGCCCACGGCAACCCAGTACTTC.

J is TRBJ1-2 and V is TRBV3-1, with D uncertain. V lost 1 base and J 7 bases, leaving 7 bases between the germline ends. CDR3 length equals 12 residues. CDR1 and CDR2 (germline): LGHDT, YNNKEL (reference sequence). CDR3: CASSQGDTGYTF. The CDR3 bases are TGTGCCAGCAGCCAAGGTGACACTGGCTACACCTTC.

This clonotype was observed a single time. This chain links TRBV6-2 or TRBV6-3 with TRBJ2-4, with D uncertain. The DNA end is a closer match to TRBJ2-7, so the J assignment may be wrong. Germline values: CDR1 MNHEY, CDR2 SVGEGT. This CDR3 has 14 residues. CDR3 DNA sequence: TGTGCCAGCAGTGCCAACACGAAAAAATACGAGCAGTACTTC. Protein: CASSANTKKYEQYF.

This clonotype was observed a few times. The chain joins TRBV20-1 to TRBJ1-2, with 7 positions matching TRBD1. Germline V gives CDR1 DFQATT, CDR2 SNEGSKA (reference sequence). After removal of 6 bases from V and 0 bases from J, the junction contained 16 bases not matched to a gene. This CDR3 comprises 17 residues. CDR3 sequence: CSASTGAGGVTNYGYTF. The CDR3 coding sequence is TGCAGTGCCTCAACAGGGGCCGGAGGGGTGACTAACTATGGCTACACCTTC.